This T cell receptor beta chain was obtained from a study of vaccination effects on CD4 cells after COVID-19 (dated by TCRdb to between 2021 and 2024). Regarding the research as a whole: Each participant received two doses of an mRNA SARS-CoV-2 vaccine, either BNT162b2 or mRNA-1273. The study compared SARS-CoV-2 spike-specific CD4+ TCR repertoires before and after mRNA vaccination in COVID-19 convalescent patients and infection-naive vaccine recipients. In the study, cultures from other donors were sequenced using the Oncomine TCR Beta short-read assay on an Illumina iSeq 100. A total of nine to ten COVID-19 convalescent patients and a few SARS-CoV-2-naive healthy vaccine recipients were included in the full study.

V is clipped by 6 bases and J by 3 bases, and the sequence between their germline boundaries is 11 bases long. The CDR3 runs 14 residues from the cysteine to the phenylalanine. Only the CDR3 part of the read is kept: 42 bases, read in frame from the first base. Taken from the germline V gene (reference sequence), the CDR1 and CDR2 loops are WNHNN and SYGVQD. Preparation of the library involved the immunoSEQ multiplex PCR assay. DNA from the cultured, isolated CD4+ T cells was subjected to TCR beta CDR3 sequencing. In the paper's pipeline: Non-productive TCR sequences were removed, reads were trimmed to the CDR3 region, and CDR3s of at least 7 amino acids were retained. Antigen-specific clonotypes were identified with the MANAFEST web app by comparing expansion in peptide wells against reference cultures. For clones to be considered positive, expansion at FDR<0.05 versus reference and all other wells, an odds ratio above 5, and a frequency above 0.1% in two replicate wells were required. Clonotypes significantly expanded in SARS-CoV-2 spike wells and in at least one common cold coronavirus spike condition were defined as cross-reactive. CDR3 similarity was assessed by Levenshtein distance using the stringdist R package, and unrooted trees were constructed with ape in R 3.6.1. The source is immuneACCESS, and TCRdb retained only in-frame sequences with V and J called. Part of the clones is not carried over; for the studies checked, unresolved V genes explain less than half of this, and the remainder is unexplained. That table is the source of V, J and clone size, and D and trimming were worked out from the DNA. In this sample the table shows roughly 25,000 clones, 73% of which occur a single time. Of the sample, about 5% falls within the top ten clones.

To identify antigen-specific CD4+ T cell clonotypes by their expansion, the ViraFEST assay first stimulated PBMC with viral peptide pools and then applied TCR sequencing. After roughly 11 days of culture, CD4+ T cells were isolated with the EasySep CD4+ T cell isolation kit. None of the healthy vaccine recipients had a prior SARS-CoV-2 infection, which was confirmed by nucleocapsid antibody tests that came back negative both before and after vaccination. Each well held 1.5 million to 2 million PBMC cultured in IMDM containing around 5.1% human AB serum, 9 to 10 IU/ml IL-2 and gentamicin, along with about 9.3 ug/ml peptides. Half of the culture medium was replaced with fresh IL-2-containing medium on days 3 and 7. Unless noted otherwise, every peptide stimulation condition was cultured in triplicate wells. PBMC were separated from whole blood using Ficoll-Paque Plus gradient centrifugation and were then either cryopreserved at -140C or used fresh. The overlapping peptide pools covered the spike proteins of SARS-CoV-2 as well as those of the common cold coronaviruses HCoV-NL63, HCoV-OC43 and HCoV-229E. The QIAamp micro DNA kit was used to extract genomic DNA from the cultured CD4+ T cells.

Results and caveats for the whole study, not just this receptor: Limitations of the study were the small number of convalescent patients and the absence of early post-infection timepoints. At late post-vaccination timepoints, both infection-induced and vaccine-induced clones showed marked clonal contraction, consistent with waning T cell responses. Among healthy vaccine recipients, nearly all vaccine-induced clones were SARS-CoV-2 mono-reactive, and only 1 of 255 was cross-reactive with common cold coronaviruses.

Comment on this clone: Its antigen specificity is not known. The record has no base qualities; no much larger clone is one base away.

The receptor's source is a human donor who received a COVID-19 vaccine. The chain is encoded by TRBV10-1 joined to TRBJ2-2, with TRBD1 perhaps the D gene, on 6 matching bases. The sample consisted of CD4+ T cells from PBMCs cultured with SARS-CoV-2 spike peptides, taken before COVID-19 vaccination. The cell subset or site label of this sample denotes: SARS-CoV-2 spike overlapping peptide pool stimulation. The CDR3 protein sequence reads: CASSATGYTGELFF. The nucleotide sequence reads as follows: TGCGCCAGCAGCGCCACAGGGTACACCGGGGAGCTGTTTTTT.